The TCR beta chain under discussion was sequenced for a study of T cells in Graves' hyperthyroidism and ophthalmopathy (dated by TCRdb to between 2019 and 2020). Some background on the complete study: Peripheral blood was sampled at the time of initial diagnosis, prior to any treatment. To identify distinguishing TCR V-J signatures, a discovery cohort of 100 or so patients was used, comprising roughly 45 with Graves' ophthalmopathy and some 60 with stable Graves' hyperthyroidism. Prospective prediction of ophthalmopathy was tested in an independent validation cohort consisting of 18 hyperthyroidism patients and 17 patients who later progressed to ophthalmopathy. The 85 to 100 discovery patients were randomly split 7:3 into training and test sets. Thyroid tissue and blood T-cell repertoires from about six Graves' hyperthyroidism patients were also compared in the study. Following sampling, methimazole starting at 30 mg daily was given to hyperthyroidism patients, and high-dose intravenous methylprednisolone was given to ophthalmopathy patients. The paper describes TCR Vbeta CDR3 sequencing of fewer than 150 peripheral blood samples, made up of approximately 40 ophthalmopathy patients, more than 70 hyperthyroidism patients and roughly 17 progressor patients.

TCR beta CDR3 regions were amplified from RNA transcripts. The first round of RT-PCR for the TCR CDR3 was performed with the HTBI primer set and the Qiagen OneStep RT-PCR kit. Libraries were constructed in a second round of multiplex PCR, after which size selection and purification were carried out. Paired-end sequencing of the libraries was performed with 100 bp reads on an Illumina HiSeq2000. The source study handled its data this way. SOAPnuke was used to process the raw data, throwing out any read that contained adapters or uncalled bases, had a mean Phred below 15, or lacked an exact constant-primer or identifier match. High-quality paired reads were merged with COPE v1.2.5, and unique nucleotide sequences were defined as clonotypes. MiTCR v1.1 was used to align the clonotypes against IMGT TRBV, TRBD and TRBJ reference segments. Only V-J combinations with frequency above 0.0001, covering about 99% of repertoires, were analysed. A TCS score was defined as the ratio between F50 (clonal expansion) and ExV (chaos), using BLOSUM62-based TCRdist between CDR3 peptides within each V-J. Welch's t-statistics and random forest reduced 500 to 550 V-J features to about 13, which were used in a naive Bayes classifier (R e1071). Starting from the raw public reads, TCRdb applied fastp trimming at Q25, assembled clones with MiXCR and retained in-frame beta chains. Every distinct CDR3 protein forms one entry, paired with its most common genes and DNA. The authors' filters were not applied to this entry. The table for this sample lists 250,000 to 300,000 distinct CDR3 sequences; approximately 15% of them were counted only once. Approximately 60% of the sample is taken by the ten largest.

Ophthalmopathy patients had moderately to severely active disease, with a Clinical Activity Score of 3 or more, a NOSPECS grade of 4 or more, and a disease duration of less than 3 months. Any patient with an uncontrolled infection, another autoimmune disease, pregnancy or lactation was excluded. Diagnoses were established on the basis of clinical symptoms, serum thyroxine and TRAb, thyroid ultrasound, and orbital computed tomography. PBMCs were separated from roughly 10 ml of fresh peripheral blood using Ficoll-Paque density gradient centrifugation. Total RNA was extracted using Trizol reagent, and RNA quality was assessed on an Agilent 2100 Bioanalyzer. V lost 3 bases and J lost 2 bases; the stretch between them is 17 bases long. The CDR3, cysteine through phenylalanine, is 15 amino acids long. The read is trimmed to its CDR3 DNA, 45 bases read in frame from base 1. The germline V gene (reference sequence) sets CDR1 to DFQATT and CDR2 to SNEGSKA.

The research as a whole found: In validation, the model predicted progression to ophthalmopathy with 65% to 71% sensitivity and 72% to 75% specificity, a median of roughly seven months before onset. Most expanded thyroid clonotypes (frequency above 0.001) were also found in blood, which suggests that blood repertoires may mirror thyroid immune responses. Ophthalmopathy was separated from stable hyperthyroidism by a 13 V-J signature model, with 85% to 90% sensitivity and roughly 84% specificity obtained in cross-validation and 80%/75% obtained in testing. No statistical method was used to fix the sample size in advance, and group allocation was not hidden from the investigators.

This clonotype was observed a few times. Its binding antigen is unknown. The record has no base qualities; no much larger clone is one base away. Sequencing input: blood. The source of this sequence is a woman aged 55-69 years with Graves' ophthalmopathy. Recombination connected TRBV20-1 to TRBJ2-7, with TRBD2 as a weak D call on 5 bases. The DNA sequence reads TGCAGTGCTAGGGAAGGTAGTGGGAGAGCCTACGAGCAGTACTTC. It specifies CSAREGSGRAYEQYF.